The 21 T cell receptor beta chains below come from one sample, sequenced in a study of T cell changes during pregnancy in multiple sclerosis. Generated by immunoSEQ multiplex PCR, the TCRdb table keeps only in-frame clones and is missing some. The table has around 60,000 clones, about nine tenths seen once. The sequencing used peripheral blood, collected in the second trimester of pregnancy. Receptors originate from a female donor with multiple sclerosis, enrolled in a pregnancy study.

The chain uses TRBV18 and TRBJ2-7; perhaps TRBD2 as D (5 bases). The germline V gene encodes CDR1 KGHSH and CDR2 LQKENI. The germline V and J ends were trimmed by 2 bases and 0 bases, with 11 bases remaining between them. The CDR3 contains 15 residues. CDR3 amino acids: CASSPDRRSSYEQYF. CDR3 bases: TGTGCCAGCTCACCAGACCGGAGGAGCTCCTACGAGCAGTACTTC.

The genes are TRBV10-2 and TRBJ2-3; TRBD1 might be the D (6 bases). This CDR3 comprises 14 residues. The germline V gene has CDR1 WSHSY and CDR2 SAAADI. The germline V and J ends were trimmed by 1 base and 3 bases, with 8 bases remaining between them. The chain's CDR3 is CASSEFRGTDTQYF. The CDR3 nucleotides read TGCGCCAGCAGTGAGTTCAGGGGAACAGATACGCAGTATTTT.

The CDR3 bases are TGTGCCAGTAGTACCGGGGACTGGGGAATGGGGACCCAGTACTTC. Translating it yields CASSTGDWGMGTQYF. The rearrangement links TRBV19 to TRBJ2-5; D is perhaps TRBD2 (6 bases). The CDR3 is 15 residues long. CDR1 LNHDA and CDR2 SQIVND come from the germline V gene (reference sequence). V was shortened by 4 bases and J by 7 bases, with 19 bases between the two germline ends.

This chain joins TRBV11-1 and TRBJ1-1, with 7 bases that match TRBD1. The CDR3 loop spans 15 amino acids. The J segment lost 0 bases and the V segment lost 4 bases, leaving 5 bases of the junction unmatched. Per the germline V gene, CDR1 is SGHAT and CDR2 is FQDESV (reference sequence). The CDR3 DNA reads TGTGCCAGCAGCTGGACCGGGACAGTGAACACTGAAGCTTTCTTT. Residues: CASSWTGTVNTEAFF. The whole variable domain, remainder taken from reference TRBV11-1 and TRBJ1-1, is EAEVAQSPRYKITEKSQAVAFWCDPISGHATLYWYRQILGQGPELLVQFQDESVVDDSQLPKDRFSAERLKGVDSTLKIQPAELGDSAMYLCASSWTGTVNTEAFFGQGTRLTVV.

CDR3: CASSLAGDEKLFF. The CDR3 DNA reads TGTGCCAGCAGCTTAGCAGGGGATGAAAAACTGTTTTTT. The chain recombines TRBV7-2 with TRBJ1-4; perhaps TRBD1 as D (5 bases). V was clipped by 0 bases and J by 6 bases, with 5 bases between them. The V gene's germline CDR1 is SGHTA and CDR2 FQGNSA. There are 13 residues in the CDR3.

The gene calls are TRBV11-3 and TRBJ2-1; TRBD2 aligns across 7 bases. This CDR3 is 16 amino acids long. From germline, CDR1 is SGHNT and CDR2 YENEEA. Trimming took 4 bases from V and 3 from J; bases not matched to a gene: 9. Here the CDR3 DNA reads TGTGCCAGCAGCTCAGTGGGGAGGGGCCGCTACAATGAGCAGTTCTTC. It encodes CASSSVGRGRYNEQFF. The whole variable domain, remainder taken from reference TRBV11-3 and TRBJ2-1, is EAGVVQSPRYKIIEKKQPVAFWCNPISGHNTLYWYLQNLGQGPELLIRYENEEAVDDSQLPKDRFSAERLKGVDSTLKIQPAELGDSAVYLCASSSVGRGRYNEQFFGPGTRLTVL.

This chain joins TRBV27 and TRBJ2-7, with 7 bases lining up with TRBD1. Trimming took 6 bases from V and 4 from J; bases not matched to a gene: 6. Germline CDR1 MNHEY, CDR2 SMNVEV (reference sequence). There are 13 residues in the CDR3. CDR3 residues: CASRRTGLYEQYF. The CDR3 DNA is TGTGCCAGCAGACGGACAGGACTTTACGAGCAGTACTTC.

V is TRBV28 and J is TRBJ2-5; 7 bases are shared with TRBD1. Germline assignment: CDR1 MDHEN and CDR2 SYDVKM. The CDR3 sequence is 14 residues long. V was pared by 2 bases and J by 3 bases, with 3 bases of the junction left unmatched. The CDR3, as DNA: TGTGCCAGCAGTTTAGACAGGGTGAAAGAGACCCAGTACTTC. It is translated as CASSLDRVKETQYF.

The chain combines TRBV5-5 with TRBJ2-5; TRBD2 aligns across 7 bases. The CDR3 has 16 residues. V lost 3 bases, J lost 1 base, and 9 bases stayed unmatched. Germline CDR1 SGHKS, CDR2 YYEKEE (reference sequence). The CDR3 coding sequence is TGTGCCAGCAGCTGGGGGAGCGGCGGGGGCCAAGAGACCCAGTACTTC. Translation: CASSWGSGGGQETQYF. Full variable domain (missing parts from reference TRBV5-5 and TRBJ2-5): DAGVTQSPTHLIKTRGQQVTLRCSPISGHKSVSWYQQVLGQGPQFIFQYYEKEERGRGNFPDRFSARQFPNYSSELNVNALLLGDSALYLCASSWGSGGGQETQYFGPGTRLLVL.

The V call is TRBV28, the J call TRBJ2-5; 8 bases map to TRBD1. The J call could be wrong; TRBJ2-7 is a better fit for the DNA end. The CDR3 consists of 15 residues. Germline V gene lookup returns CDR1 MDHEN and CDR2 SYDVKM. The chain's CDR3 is CASSSEDRVTYEQYF. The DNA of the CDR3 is TGTGCCAGCAGTTCAGAGGACAGGGTAACCTACGAGCAGTACTTC.

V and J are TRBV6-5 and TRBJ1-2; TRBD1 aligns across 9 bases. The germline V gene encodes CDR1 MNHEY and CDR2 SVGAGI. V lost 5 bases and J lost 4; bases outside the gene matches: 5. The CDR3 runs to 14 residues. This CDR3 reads CASSKPGQGYGYTF. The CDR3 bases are TGTGCCAGCAGTAAACCGGGACAGGGCTATGGCTACACCTTC.

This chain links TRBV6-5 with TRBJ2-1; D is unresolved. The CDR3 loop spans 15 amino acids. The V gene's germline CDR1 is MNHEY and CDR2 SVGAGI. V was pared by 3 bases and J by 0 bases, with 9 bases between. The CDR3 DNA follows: TGTGCCAGCAGTTATACTAAGAGCTCCTACAATGAGCAGTTCTTC. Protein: CASSYTKSSYNEQFF.

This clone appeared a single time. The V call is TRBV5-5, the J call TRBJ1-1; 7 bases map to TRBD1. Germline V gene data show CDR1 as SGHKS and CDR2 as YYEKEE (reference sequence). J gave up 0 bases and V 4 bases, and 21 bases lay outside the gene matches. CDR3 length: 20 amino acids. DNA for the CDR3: TGTGCCAGCAGCCCGTGGGGCGACAGGGCCCAACCTCGTATGAACACTGAAGCTTTCTTT. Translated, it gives CASSPWGDRAQPRMNTEAFF.

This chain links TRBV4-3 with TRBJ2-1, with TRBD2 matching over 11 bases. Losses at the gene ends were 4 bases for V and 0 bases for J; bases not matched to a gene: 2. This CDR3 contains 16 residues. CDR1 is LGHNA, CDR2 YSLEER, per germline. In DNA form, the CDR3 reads TGCGCCAGCAGCCCGGGACTAGCGGACTCCTACAATGAGCAGTTCTTC. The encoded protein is CASSPGLADSYNEQFF.

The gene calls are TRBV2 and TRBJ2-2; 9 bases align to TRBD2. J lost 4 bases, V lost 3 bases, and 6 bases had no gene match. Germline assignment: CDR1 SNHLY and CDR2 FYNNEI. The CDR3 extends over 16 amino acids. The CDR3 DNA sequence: TGTGCCAGCAGTGACAGGGCGGGAGGGCCCACCGGGGAGCTGTTTTTT. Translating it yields CASSDRAGGPTGELFF.

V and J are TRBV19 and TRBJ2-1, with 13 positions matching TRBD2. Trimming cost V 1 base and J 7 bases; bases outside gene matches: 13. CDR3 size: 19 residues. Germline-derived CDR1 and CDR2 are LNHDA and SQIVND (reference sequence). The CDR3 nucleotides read TGTGCCAGTAGTATAGGTTCCTCCGGGACTAGCGGGGTATGGAATGAGCAGTTCTTC. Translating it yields CASSIGSSGTSGVWNEQFF.

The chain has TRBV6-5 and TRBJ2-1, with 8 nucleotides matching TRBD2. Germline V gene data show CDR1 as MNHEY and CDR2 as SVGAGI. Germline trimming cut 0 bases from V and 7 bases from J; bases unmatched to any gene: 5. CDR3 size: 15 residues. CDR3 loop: CASSYSRVAGNEQFF. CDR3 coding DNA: TGTGCCAGCAGTTACTCTCGGGTAGCGGGGAATGAGCAGTTCTTC.

CDR3 nucleotide sequence: TGTGCCTGGAGTTGGGACAGGGAAAATGAGCAGTTCTTC. Translation: CAWSWDRENEQFF. The rearrangement joins TRBV30 to TRBJ2-1; TRBD1 aligns across 9 bases. The CDR3 contains 13 residues. Germline CDR1 reads GTSNPN; CDR2 reads SVGIG (reference sequence). J was trimmed by 7 bases and V by 2 bases; bases with no gene match: 3.

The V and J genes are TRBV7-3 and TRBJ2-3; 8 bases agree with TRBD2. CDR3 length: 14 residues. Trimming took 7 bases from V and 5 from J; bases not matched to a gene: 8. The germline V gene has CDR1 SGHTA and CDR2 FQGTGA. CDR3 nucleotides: TGTGCCAGCAACTCGGGGACTAGGGGAGATACGCAGTATTTT. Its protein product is CASNSGTRGDTQYF.

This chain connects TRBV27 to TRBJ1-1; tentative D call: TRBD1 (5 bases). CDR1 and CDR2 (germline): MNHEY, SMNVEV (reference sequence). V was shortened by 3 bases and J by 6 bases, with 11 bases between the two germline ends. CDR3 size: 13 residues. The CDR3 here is CASSLTTGAEAFF. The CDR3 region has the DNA TGTGCCAGCAGTTTGACGACGGGGGCTGAAGCTTTCTTT.

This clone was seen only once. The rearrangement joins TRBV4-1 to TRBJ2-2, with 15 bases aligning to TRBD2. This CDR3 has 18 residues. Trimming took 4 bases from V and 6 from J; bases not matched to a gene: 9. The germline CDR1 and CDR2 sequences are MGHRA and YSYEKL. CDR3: CASSPPPGLAGGAGELFF. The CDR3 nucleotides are TGCGCCAGCAGCCCCCCTCCGGGACTAGCGGGAGGAGCCGGGGAGCTGTTTTTT.